This TCR beta chain came from a study of shared clonotypes between healthy human individuals. Study context: For every donor, three CD4 naive, three CD4 memory, two CD8 naive and one CD8 memory plates were used.

This clone was detected only once. The antigen remains undetermined. Per germline, CDR1 SGHRS and CDR2 YFSETQ. The CDR3 runs to 19 residues. The V segment lost 0 bases and the J segment 0 bases; nucleotides outside the gene matches: 8. Naive-designated CD8 cells lacked CD45RO, were positively enriched for CCR7, and omitted terminally differentiated effector memory CD45RA+ cells. Overall study findings and caveats: Represented genetic and exposure-history diversity was restricted by having few donors.

Several immunoSEQ plates held equal portions of the genomic DNA taken from each subset. Sequencing was performed with immunoSEQ multiplex PCR; in TCRdb, only in-frame clones are kept and a portion is missing. Among some 2,000,000 clones listed, about 95% were seen once. This clonotype originated in a man between 18 and 35 years old in good health. The V gene is TRBV5-1, the J gene TRBJ1-6, with 8 bases identical to TRBD1. The specimen was naive CD8+ T cells sorted from blood. As DNA, the CDR3 is TGCGCCAGCAGCTTGGAGGGACAGGCCTGGAGCTCCTATAATTCACCCCTCCACTTT. Amino acid sequence: CASSLEGQAWSSYNSPLHF.